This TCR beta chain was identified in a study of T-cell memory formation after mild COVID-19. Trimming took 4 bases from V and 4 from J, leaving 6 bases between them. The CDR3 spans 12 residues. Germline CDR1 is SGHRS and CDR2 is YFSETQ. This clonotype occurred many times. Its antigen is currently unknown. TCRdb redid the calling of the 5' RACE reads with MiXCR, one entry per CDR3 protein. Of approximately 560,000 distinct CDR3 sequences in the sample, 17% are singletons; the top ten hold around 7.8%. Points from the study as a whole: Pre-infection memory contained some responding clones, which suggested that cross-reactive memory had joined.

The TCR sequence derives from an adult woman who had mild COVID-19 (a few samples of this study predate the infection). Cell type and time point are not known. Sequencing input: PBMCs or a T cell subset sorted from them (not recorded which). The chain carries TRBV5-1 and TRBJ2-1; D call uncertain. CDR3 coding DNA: TGCGCCAGCAGCCTGCCGTACAATGAGCAGTTCTTC. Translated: CASSLPYNEQFF.